The 8 T cell receptor beta chains below were found in one sample sequenced in a study of shared clonotypes between healthy human individuals. TCRdb's copy holds only in-frame clones and misses some; the assay was immunoSEQ multiplex PCR. This sample has more than 2 million clones, with about 95% found just once. Naive CD8 cells comprised CD45RO-negative, CCR7-positively selected cells, excluding terminally differentiated effector memory CD45RA+ cells. The sample was naive CD8+ T cells sorted from blood. These receptors all stem from a man aged 18 to 29 in good health.

The genes are TRBV30 and TRBJ2-2; 9 nucleotides match TRBD2. The germline V gene has CDR1 GTSNPN and CDR2 SVGIG (reference sequence). J lost 5 bases, V lost 3 bases, and 7 bases had no gene match. The CDR3 has 15 residues. The CDR3 bases are TGTGCCTGGAGATTAGCGGGAGTGGGGACCGGGGAGCTGTTTTTT. Translating it yields CAWRLAGVGTGELFF.

The genes are TRBV5-1 and TRBJ2-5; weak D call: TRBD2 (5 bases). Germline lookup yields CDR1 SGHRS and CDR2 YFSETQ. V dropped 3 bases and J dropped 5 bases, with 17 bases sitting between them. This CDR3 has 15 amino acids. The CDR3 DNA is TGCGCCAGCAGCTGGGAGTGGGTGAGACGGGAGACCCAGTACTTC. Its protein product is CASSWEWVRRETQYF.

The V gene is TRBV5-1, the J gene TRBJ2-1, with D perhaps TRBD1 (6 bases). Germline CDR1 and CDR2: SGHRS and YFSETQ. This CDR3 has 18 residues. Trimming shortened V by 2 bases and J by 4 bases, and 22 bases separated the two germline ends. This CDR3 reads CASSFDDWTADNYNEQFF. Here the CDR3 DNA reads TGCGCCAGCAGCTTCGACGACTGGACAGCCGATAATTACAATGAGCAGTTCTTC.

The chain joins TRBV29-1 to TRBJ2-1; TRBD2 matches 8 bases. The CDR3 is made up of 16 amino acids. The trim removed 2 bases at V and 5 bases at J, leaving 11 bases unmatched. CDR1 is SQVTM, CDR2 ANQGSEA, per germline. CDR3 nucleotides: TGCAGCGTTGAATTCCTTACGGGAGGGCCCAACAATGAGCAGTTCTTC. Residues: CSVEFLTGGPNNEQFF.

This sequence joins TRBV4-3 and TRBJ2-1, with a weak D call TRBD2 (6 bases). V lost 0 bases to trimming and J lost 3 bases, with 18 bases between them. Germline values: CDR1 LGHNA, CDR2 YSLEER. The CDR3 totals 18 residues. CDR3 loop: CASSQEAGGGTGYNEQFF. As DNA, the CDR3 is TGCGCCAGCAGCCAAGAAGCCGGGGGTGGAACTGGCTACAATGAGCAGTTCTTC.

V and J are TRBV27 and TRBJ1-4; perhaps TRBD1 as D (6 bases). Trimming pared 6 bases from V and 8 bases from J, leaving 16 bases between. CDR1 and CDR2 (germline): MNHEY, SMNVEV (reference sequence). This CDR3 has 14 residues. CDR3 loop: CASSHRVLREKLFF. In DNA form, the CDR3 reads TGTGCCAGCAGCCACAGGGTCTTGCGGGAAAAACTGTTTTTT.

The CDR3 loop is CASSLDYGYTF. CDR3 DNA: TGTGCCAGCAGCTTGGACTATGGCTACACCTTC. V gene TRBV5-6 combines with J gene TRBJ1-2, with no clear D. The CDR3 length is 11 residues. In germline, CDR1 is SGHDT, CDR2 YYEEEE. With 0 bases removed from V and 3 bases from J, the gap between germline ends came to 0 bases.

The chain uses TRBV29-1 and TRBJ1-1, with a tentative D call TRBD1 (6 bases). V lost 6 bases and J lost 5, with 13 bases in between. The CDR3 runs to 12 residues. The germline V gene encodes CDR1 SQVTM and CDR2 ANQGSEA. For the CDR3, the DNA is TGCAGCGTGTGGGGGGGGCGGACTGAAGCTTTCTTT. Its translation: CSVWGGRTEAFF.